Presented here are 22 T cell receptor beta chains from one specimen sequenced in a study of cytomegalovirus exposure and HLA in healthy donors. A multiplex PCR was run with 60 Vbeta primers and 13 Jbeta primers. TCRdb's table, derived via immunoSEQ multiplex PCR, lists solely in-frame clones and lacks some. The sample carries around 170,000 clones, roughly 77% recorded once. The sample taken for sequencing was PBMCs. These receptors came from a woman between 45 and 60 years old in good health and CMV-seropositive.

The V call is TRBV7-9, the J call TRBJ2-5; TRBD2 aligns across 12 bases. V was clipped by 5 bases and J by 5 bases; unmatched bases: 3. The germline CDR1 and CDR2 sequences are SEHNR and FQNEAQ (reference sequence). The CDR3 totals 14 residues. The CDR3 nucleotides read TGTGCCAGCAGCGTGGGACTAGCGGGCGAGACCCAGTACTTC. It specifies CASSVGLAGETQYF.

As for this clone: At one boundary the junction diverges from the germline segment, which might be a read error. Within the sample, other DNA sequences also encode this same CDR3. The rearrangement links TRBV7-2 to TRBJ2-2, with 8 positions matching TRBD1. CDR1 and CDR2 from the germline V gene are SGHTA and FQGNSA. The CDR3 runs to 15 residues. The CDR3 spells CASSFQGAWTGGLFF. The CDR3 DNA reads TGTGCTAGCAGCTTTCAGGGGGCCTGGACCGGGGGGCTGTTTTTT.

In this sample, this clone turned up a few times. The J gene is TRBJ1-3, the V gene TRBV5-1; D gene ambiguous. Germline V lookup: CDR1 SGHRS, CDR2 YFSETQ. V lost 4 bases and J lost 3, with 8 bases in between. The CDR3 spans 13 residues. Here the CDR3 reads CASSPSGGNTIYF. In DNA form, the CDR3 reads TGCGCCAGCAGCCCCTCCGGTGGAAACACCATATATTTT.

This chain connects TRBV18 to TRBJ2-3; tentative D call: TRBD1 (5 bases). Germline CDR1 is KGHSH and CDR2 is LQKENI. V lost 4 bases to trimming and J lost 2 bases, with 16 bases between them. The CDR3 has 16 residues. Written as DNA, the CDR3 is TGTGCCAGCTCACAAGTTCTAGGGGTCAACACAGATACGCAGTATTTT. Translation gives CASSQVLGVNTDTQYF. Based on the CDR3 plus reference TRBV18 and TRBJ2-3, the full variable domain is NAGVMQNPRHLVRRRGQEARLRCSPMKGHSHVYWYRQLPEEGLKFMVYLQKENIIDESGMPKERFSAEFPKEGPSILRIQQVVRGDSAAYFCASSQVLGVNTDTQYFGPGTRLTVL.

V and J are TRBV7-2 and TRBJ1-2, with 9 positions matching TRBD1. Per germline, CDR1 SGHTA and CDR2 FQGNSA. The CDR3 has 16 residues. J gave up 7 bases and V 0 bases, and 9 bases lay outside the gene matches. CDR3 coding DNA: TGTGCCAGCAGCTTAGCGTCTACAGGGGGCAGGCGTGGCTACACCTTC. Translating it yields CASSLASTGGRRGYTF.

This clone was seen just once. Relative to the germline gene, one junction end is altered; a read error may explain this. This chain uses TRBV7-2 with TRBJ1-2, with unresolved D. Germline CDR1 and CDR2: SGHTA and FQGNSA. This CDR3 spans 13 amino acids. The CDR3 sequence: CASSVAKGGGYTF. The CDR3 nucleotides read TGTGCCAGCAGCGTAGCGAAGGGCGGGGGCTACACCTTC.

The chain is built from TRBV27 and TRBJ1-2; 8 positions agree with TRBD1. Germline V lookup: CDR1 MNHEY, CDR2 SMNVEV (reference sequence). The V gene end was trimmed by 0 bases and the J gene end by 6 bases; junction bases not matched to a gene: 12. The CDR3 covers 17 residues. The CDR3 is CASSLSLSTGEGNGYTF. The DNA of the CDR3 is TGTGCCAGCAGTTTATCCCTTTCGACAGGGGAGGGGAATGGCTACACCTTC.

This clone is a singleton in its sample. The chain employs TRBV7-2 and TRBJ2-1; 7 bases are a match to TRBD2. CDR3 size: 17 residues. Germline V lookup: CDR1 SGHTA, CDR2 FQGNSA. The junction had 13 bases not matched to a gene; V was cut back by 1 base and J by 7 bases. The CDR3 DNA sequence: TGTGCCAGCAGCTTAGTTTACGGGAGGCTTTCGAATAATGAGCAGTTCTTC. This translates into CASSLVYGRLSNNEQFF.

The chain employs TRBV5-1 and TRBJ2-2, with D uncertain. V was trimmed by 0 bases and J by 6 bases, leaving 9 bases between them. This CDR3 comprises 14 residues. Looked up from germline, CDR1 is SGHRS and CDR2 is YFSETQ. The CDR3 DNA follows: TGCGCCAGCAGCTTGGCCGCGGATTCCGGGGAGCTGTTTTTT. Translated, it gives CASSLAADSGELFF.

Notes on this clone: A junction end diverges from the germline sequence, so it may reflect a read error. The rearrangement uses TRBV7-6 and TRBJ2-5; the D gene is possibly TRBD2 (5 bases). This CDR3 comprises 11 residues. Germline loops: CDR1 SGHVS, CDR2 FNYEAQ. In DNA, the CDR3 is TGTGCCAGCGGCTTACCGGGGATCCAGTACTTC. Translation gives CASGLPGIQYF.

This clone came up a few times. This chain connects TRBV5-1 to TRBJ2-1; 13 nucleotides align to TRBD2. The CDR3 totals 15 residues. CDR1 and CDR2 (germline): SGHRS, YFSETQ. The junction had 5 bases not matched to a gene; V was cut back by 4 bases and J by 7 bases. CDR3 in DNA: TGCGCCAGCAGCCGACTAGCGGGAGGCGGGAATGAGCAGTTCTTC. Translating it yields CASSRLAGGGNEQFF.

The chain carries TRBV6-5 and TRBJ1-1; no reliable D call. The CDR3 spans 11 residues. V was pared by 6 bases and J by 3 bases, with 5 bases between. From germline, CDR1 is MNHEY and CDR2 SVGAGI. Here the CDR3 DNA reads TGTGCCAGCAGCCGGTACACTGAAGCTTTCTTT. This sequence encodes CASSRYTEAFF.

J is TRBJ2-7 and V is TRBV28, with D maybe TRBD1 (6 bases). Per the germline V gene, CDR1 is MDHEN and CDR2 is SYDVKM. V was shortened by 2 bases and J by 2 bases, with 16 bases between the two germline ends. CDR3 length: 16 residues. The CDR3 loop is CASSLVGGASPYEQYF. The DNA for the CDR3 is TGTGCCAGCAGTTTAGTTGGGGGCGCATCACCCTACGAGCAGTACTTC.

CDR3 in amino acids: CASSVNSNQPQHF. CDR3 nucleotides: TGTGCCAGCAGTGTAAACAGTAATCAGCCCCAGCATTTT. The genes are TRBV2 and TRBJ1-5, with D uncertain. V was shortened by 4 bases and J by 4 bases, with 8 bases between the two germline ends. CDR1 is SNHLY, CDR2 FYNNEI, per germline. There are 13 residues in the CDR3. The variable domain in full, completed from reference TRBV2 and TRBJ1-5, reads EPEVTQTPSHQVTQMGQEVILRCVPISNHLYFYWYRQILGQKVEFLVSFYNNEISEKSEIFDDQFSVERPDGSNFTLKIRSTKLEDSAMYFCASSVNSNQPQHFGDGTRLSIL.

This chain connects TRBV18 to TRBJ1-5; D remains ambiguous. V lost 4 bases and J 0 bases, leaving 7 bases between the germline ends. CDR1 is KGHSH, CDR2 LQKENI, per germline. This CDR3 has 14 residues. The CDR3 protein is CASSLEYSNQPQHF. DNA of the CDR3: TGTGCCAGCTCACTAGAATATAGCAATCAGCCCCAGCATTTT.

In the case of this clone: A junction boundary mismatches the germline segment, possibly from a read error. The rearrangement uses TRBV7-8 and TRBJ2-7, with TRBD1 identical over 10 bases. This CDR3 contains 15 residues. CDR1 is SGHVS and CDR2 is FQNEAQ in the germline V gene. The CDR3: CTSSYTGDRGYEQYF. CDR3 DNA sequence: TGTACCAGCAGCTATACCGGGGACAGGGGTTACGAGCAGTACTTC.

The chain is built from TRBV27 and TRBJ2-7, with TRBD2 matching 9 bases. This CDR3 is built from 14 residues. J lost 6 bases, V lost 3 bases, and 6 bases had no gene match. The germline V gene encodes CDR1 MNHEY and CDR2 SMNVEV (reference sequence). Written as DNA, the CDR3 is TGTGCCAGCAGTTTGCGGGAGGGGATGGGCGAGCAGTACTTC. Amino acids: CASSLREGMGEQYF.

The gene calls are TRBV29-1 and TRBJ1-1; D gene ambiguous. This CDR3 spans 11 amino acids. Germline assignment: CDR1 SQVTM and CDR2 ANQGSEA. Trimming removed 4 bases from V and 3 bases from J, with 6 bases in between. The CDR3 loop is CSVVVDTEAFF. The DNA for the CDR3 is TGCAGCGTTGTCGTAGACACTGAAGCTTTCTTT.

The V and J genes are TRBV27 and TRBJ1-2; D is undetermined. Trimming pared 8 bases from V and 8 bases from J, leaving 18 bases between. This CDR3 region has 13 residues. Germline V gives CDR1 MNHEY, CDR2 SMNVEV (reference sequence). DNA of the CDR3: TGTGCCAGCGGGTTGGGGAGAGCGGGCGGCTACACCTTC. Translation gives CASGLGRAGGYTF.

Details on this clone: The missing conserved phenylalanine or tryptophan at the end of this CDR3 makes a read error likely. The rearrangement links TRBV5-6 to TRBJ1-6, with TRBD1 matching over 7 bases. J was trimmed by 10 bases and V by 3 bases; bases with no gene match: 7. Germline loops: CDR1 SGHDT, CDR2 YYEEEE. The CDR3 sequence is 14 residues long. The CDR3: CASSYGQAGSPLHV. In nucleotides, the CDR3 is TGTGCCAGCAGCTATGGACAGGCGGGCTCACCCCTCCACGTT.

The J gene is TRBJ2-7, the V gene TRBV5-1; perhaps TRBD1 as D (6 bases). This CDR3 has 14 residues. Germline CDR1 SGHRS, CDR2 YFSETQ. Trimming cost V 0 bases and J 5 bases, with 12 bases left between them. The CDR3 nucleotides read TGCGCCAGCAGCTTGGGTTCAGGGGAAGACGAGCAGTACTTC. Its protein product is CASSLGSGEDEQYF.

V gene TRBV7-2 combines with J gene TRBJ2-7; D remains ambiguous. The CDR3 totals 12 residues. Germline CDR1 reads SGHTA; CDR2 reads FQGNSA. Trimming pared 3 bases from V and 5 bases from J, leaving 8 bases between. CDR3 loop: CASSFRVDEQYF. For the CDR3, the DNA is TGTGCCAGCAGCTTCCGCGTAGACGAGCAGTACTTC.